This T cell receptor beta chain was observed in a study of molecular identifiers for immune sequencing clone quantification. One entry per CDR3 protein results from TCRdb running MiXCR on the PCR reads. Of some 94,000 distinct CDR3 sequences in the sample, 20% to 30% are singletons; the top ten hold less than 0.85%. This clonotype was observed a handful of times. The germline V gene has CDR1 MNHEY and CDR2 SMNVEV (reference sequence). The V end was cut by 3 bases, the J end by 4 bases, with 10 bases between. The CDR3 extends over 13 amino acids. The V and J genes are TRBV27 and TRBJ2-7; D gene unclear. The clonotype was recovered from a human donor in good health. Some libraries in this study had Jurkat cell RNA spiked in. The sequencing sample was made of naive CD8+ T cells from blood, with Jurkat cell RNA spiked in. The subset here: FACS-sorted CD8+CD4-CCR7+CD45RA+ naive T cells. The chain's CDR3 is CASSFSDGYEQYF. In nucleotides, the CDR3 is TGTGCCAGCAGTTTCTCCGATGGGTACGAGCAGTACTTC.